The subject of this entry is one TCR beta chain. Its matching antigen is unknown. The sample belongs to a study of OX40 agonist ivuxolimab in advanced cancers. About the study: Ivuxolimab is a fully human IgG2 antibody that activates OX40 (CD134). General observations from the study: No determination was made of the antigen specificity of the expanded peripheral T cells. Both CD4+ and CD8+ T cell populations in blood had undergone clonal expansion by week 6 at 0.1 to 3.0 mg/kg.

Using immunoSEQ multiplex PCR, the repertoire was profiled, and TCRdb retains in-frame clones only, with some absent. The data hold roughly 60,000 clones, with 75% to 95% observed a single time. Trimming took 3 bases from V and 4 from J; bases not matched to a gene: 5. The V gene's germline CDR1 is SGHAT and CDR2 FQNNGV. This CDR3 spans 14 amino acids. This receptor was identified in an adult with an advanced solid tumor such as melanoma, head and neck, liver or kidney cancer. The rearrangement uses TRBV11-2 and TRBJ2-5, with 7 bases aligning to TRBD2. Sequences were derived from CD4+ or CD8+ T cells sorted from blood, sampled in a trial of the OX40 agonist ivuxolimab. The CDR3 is CASSFNSGGETQYF. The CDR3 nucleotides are TGTGCCAGCAGCTTTAACTCGGGAGGAGAGACCCAGTACTTC. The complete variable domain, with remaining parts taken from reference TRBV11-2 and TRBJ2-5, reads EAGVAQSPRYKIIEKRQSVAFWCNPISGHATLYWYQQILGQGPKLLIQFQNNGVVDDSQLPKDRFSAERLKGVDSTLKIQPAKLEDSAVYLCASSFNSGGETQYFGPGTRLLVL.